This TCR beta chain originates from a study of Ad26.COV2.S vaccination and SARS-CoV-2 variants. Study overall: Into the muscle, Ad26.COV2.S was dosed once or twice, 56 days apart.

Germline V CDR1 and CDR2: ENHRY, SYGVKD. This CDR3 is built from 15 residues. V was trimmed by 7 bases and J by 3 bases, leaving 16 bases between them. Treatment here: 19 received Ad26.COV2.S at low or high dose, single or two shots; five or six received placebo; per-sample allocation not given. Day 63 after the first injection of vaccine or placebo was the sampling time. Whole-study results and caveats: Reports say spike-specific CD8+ and CD4+ T cell responses covered substantial breadth after vaccination. Possibly, TCR breadth and depth analyses underestimated total T cell responses. Recipients given vaccine exceeded placebo recipients in spike-specific TCR breadth.

The repertoire was sequenced with immunoSEQ multiplex PCR; TCRdb's copy has only in-frame clones and lacks some. The sample yields some 460,000 clones, roughly nine tenths seen once. Points on this clone: Its antigen is not identified.

This chain connects TRBV10-3 to TRBJ2-1; tentatively, D is TRBD2 (6 bases). The material sequenced was peripheral blood, taken in a trial of Ad26.COV2.S vaccine versus placebo. The clonotype comes from a person aged 18-65 years who received the Ad26.COV2.S COVID-19 vaccine or a placebo. CDR3 coding DNA: TGTGCCATCACCCCCGGGAGCCCAAGCTACAATGAGCAGTTCTTC. Protein sequence: CAITPGSPSYNEQFF.